The 14 T cell receptor beta chains below were found in one sample sequenced in a study of blood T cell repertoires in COVID-19. Here immunoSEQ multiplex PCR was the method, and the copy in TCRdb shows in-frame clones only, minus some. Here the sample spans approximately 210,000 clones, roughly 86% being singletons. The sample taken for sequencing was peripheral blood. The source is a woman in her seventies with active or convalescent COVID-19.

This clone was seen a few times. The gene calls are TRBV5-5 and TRBJ2-7; 9 positions agree with TRBD1. This CDR3 spans 16 amino acids. V shed 5 bases and J 0 bases; nucleotides not matched to a gene: 9. Germline V CDR1 and CDR2: SGHKS, YYEKEE (reference sequence). CDR3 sequence reads: CASRFPGQGGSYEQYF. The CDR3 coding sequence is TGTGCCAGCAGGTTCCCGGGACAGGGAGGCTCCTACGAGCAGTACTTC.

This chain links TRBV20-1 with TRBJ2-1; TRBD2 might be the D (6 bases). V was trimmed by 3 bases and J by 14 bases, leaving 14 bases between them. Germline V gene sequence: CDR1 DFQATT, CDR2 SNEGSKA (reference sequence). This CDR3 is 11 amino acids long. The CDR3 here is CSASSQSSEFF. The CDR3 DNA reads as TGCAGTGCTAGTTCCCAGTCTAGCGAGTTCTTC.

V is TRBV24-1 and J is TRBJ1-5, with D uncertain. The CDR3 has 12 amino acids. V lost 8 bases to trimming and J lost 6 bases, with 10 bases between them. Germline V gene data show CDR1 as KGHDR and CDR2 as SFDVKD. Written as DNA, the CDR3 is TGTGCCACCAAATTTCCGAGTCAGCCCCAGCATTTT. This sequence encodes CATKFPSQPQHF.

This clone was observed once. The chain uses TRBV9 and TRBJ1-1; D is perhaps TRBD1 (5 bases). Trimming took off 5 bases at V and 0 bases at J, with 20 bases between the two ends. The CDR3 consists of 17 residues. CDR1 and CDR2 (germline): SGDLS, YYNGEE. The CDR3 loop is CASSRRGLTVMNTEAFF. For the CDR3, the DNA is TGTGCCAGCAGTCGTAGGGGCTTGACAGTTATGAACACTGAAGCTTTCTTT.

The CDR3 reads CASSRTSERGETQYF. For the CDR3, the DNA is TGCGCCAGCAGCCGTACTAGCGAGCGGGGGGAGACCCAGTACTTC. The J gene is TRBJ2-5, the V gene TRBV5-1; 8 bases align to TRBD2. The germline gives CDR1 SGHRS, CDR2 YFSETQ. The length of the CDR3 is 15 residues. The junction had 10 bases not matched to a gene; V was cut back by 4 bases and J by 5 bases.

The chain carries TRBV15 and TRBJ1-2; the match to TRBD1 covers 8 bases. The germline V gene encodes CDR1 LNHNV and CDR2 YYDKDF (reference sequence). This CDR3 region has 15 residues. The ends lost 0 bases at V and 6 bases at J; junction bases unmatched: 6. The CDR3 DNA reads TGTGCCACCAGCAGAGATTCCTGGACAGGGAATGGCTACACCTTC. Encoded protein: CATSRDSWTGNGYTF.

The CDR3 here is CASSPQGAGEQYF. In DNA form, the CDR3 reads TGTGCCAGCAGCCCTCAGGGGGCCGGCGAGCAGTACTTC. The chain recombines TRBV9 with TRBJ2-7; 8 bases map to TRBD1. V lost 4 bases to trimming and J lost 6 bases; unmatched junction nucleotides: 6. The CDR3 is 13 amino acids. CDR1 and CDR2 from the germline V gene are SGDLS and YYNGEE.

V is TRBV5-1 and J is TRBJ2-2; 14 nucleotides align to TRBD2. The junction had 11 bases not matched to a gene; V was cut back by 4 bases and J by 6 bases. There are 18 residues in the CDR3. Germline V gives CDR1 SGHRS, CDR2 YFSETQ. CDR3 protein: CASSQGLAGVLMAGELFF. The CDR3 nucleotides read TGCGCCAGCAGCCAGGGACTAGCGGGAGTATTGATGGCCGGGGAGCTGTTTTTT.

The CDR3, as DNA: TGCGCCAGCAGCCAAGATCGGTCCTACGAGCAGTACTTC. Encoded protein: CASSQDRSYEQYF. The chain combines TRBV4-1 with TRBJ2-7, with D uncertain. The ends were cut back, 0 bases at V and 1 base at J, with 4 bases in the middle. The CDR3 length is 13 residues. Germline CDR1 is MGHRA and CDR2 is YSYEKL.

The chain employs TRBV25-1 and TRBJ2-7, with 9 nucleotides matching TRBD2. The CDR3 is 15 residues long. The V segment lost 5 bases and the J segment 2 bases; nucleotides outside the gene matches: 7. Germline CDR1 is MGHDK and CDR2 is SYGVNS. CDR3 amino acids: CASSIGLALPYEQYF. The CDR3 DNA sequence: TGTGCCAGCAGTATCGGACTAGCGCTTCCCTACGAGCAGTACTTC.

J is TRBJ1-1 and V is TRBV6-5, with D possibly being TRBD1 (5 bases). The germline CDR1 and CDR2 sequences are MNHEY and SVGAGI. The CDR3 covers 14 residues. V lost 2 bases to trimming and J lost 2 bases, with 9 bases between them. The CDR3 loop reads CASSYGGLNTEAFF. CDR3 coding DNA: TGTGCCAGCAGTTACGGGGGACTTAACACTGAAGCTTTCTTT.

This chain joins TRBV14 and TRBJ2-2, with D tentatively TRBD2 (7 bases). This CDR3 comprises 17 residues. V shed 4 bases and J shed 4 bases, with 19 bases lying between them. Germline V gene data show CDR1 as SGHDN and CDR2 as FVKESK. The CDR3 coding sequence is TGTGCCAGCAGCCGACTGGGAGGGGGGAGACCCACCGGGGAGCTGTTTTTT. Its translation is CASSRLGGGRPTGELFF. Using reference TRBV14 and TRBJ2-2 for the parts outside the CDR3, the full variable domain is EAGVTQFPSHSVIEKGQTVTLRCDPISGHDNLYWYRRVMGKEIKFLLHFVKESKQDESGMPNNRFLAERTGGTYSTLKVQPAELEDSGVYFCASSRLGGGRPTGELFFGEGSRLTVL.

This clone was counted once. The chain recombines TRBV6-5 with TRBJ2-7; no definite D call. V lost 7 bases and J 4 bases, leaving 8 bases between the germline ends. This CDR3 has 11 amino acids. Looked up from germline, CDR1 is MNHEY and CDR2 is SVGAGI. The CDR3 nucleotides read TGTGCCAGCACCAGGAATTACGAGCAGTACTTC. It is translated as CASTRNYEQYF.

This clone was counted many times. The chain employs TRBV7-9 and TRBJ2-3, with 10 bases that match TRBD1. J was trimmed by 4 bases and V by 3 bases; bases with no gene match: 4. Germline CDR1 reads SEHNR; CDR2 reads FQNEAQ (reference sequence). This CDR3 is 15 amino acids long. The CDR3 loop is CASSFIGTGADTQYF. CDR3 sequence (DNA): TGTGCCAGCAGCTTTATCGGGACAGGGGCAGATACGCAGTATTTT. Full variable domain (missing parts from reference TRBV7-9 and TRBJ2-3): DTGVSQNPRHKITKRGQNVTFRCDPISEHNRLYWYRQTLGQGPEFLTYFQNEAQLEKSRLLSDRFSAERPKGSFSTLEIQRTEQGDSAMYLCASSFIGTGADTQYFGPGTRLTVL.